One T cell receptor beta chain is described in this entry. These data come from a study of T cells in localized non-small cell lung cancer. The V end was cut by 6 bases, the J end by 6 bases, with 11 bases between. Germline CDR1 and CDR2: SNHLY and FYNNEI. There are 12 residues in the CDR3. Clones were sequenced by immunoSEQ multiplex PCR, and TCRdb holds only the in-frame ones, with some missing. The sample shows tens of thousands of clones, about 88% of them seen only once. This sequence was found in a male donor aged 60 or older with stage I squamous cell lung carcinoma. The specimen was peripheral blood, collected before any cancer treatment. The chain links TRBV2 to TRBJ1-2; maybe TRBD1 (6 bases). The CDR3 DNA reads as TGTGCCAGCAGCGGACAGTCCGATGGCTACACCTTC. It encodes CASSGQSDGYTF.